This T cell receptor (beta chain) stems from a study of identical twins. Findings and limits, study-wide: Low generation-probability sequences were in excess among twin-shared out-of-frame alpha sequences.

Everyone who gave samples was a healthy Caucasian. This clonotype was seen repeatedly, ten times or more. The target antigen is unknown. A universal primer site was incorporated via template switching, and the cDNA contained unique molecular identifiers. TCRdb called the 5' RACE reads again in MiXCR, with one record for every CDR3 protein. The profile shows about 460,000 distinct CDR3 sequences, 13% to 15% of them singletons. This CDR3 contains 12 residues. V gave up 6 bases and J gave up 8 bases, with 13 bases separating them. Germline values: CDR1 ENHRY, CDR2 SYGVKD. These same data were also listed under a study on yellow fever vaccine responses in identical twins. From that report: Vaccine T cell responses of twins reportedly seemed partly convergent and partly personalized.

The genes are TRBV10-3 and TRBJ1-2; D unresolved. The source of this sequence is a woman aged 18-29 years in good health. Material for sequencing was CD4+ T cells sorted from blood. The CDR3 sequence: CAIRVAGSGYTF. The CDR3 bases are TGTGCCATCAGAGTAGCGGGAAGCGGCTACACCTTC.